The rows below give T cell receptor beta chains drawn from one sample of a study of blood T cell repertoires in COVID-19. TCRdb's table, derived via immunoSEQ multiplex PCR, lists solely in-frame clones and lacks some. The sample lists roughly 32,000 clones, around 90% occurring once. Sequencing used peripheral blood. The origin of the receptors is a man aged 45-60 years with active or convalescent COVID-19. Each CDR3 is given with its conserved first and last residue. A D gene is named only where the DNA matches it firmly. Some rows mark clone size as missing; the rest say once, few, many or name a class of expanded clone.

-	TRBV14	-	TRBJ1-2	TGTGCCAGCAGCCAACGCAGGGCCTTTAACTATGGCTACACCTTC	CASSQRRAFNYGYTF
-	TRBV21-1	-	TRBJ1-5	TGTGCCAGCAGCTCCTCGGACAGGGACAATCAGCCCCAGCATTTT	CASSSSDRDNQPQHF
-	TRBV19	TRBD1	TRBJ2-1	TGTGCCAGTAGTTGGACAGGGGGGCAGGACAATGAGCAGTTCTTC	CASSWTGGQDNEQFF
-	TRBV5-4	TRBD2	TRBJ2-1	TGTGCCAGCAGCGAGGGACTAGCGGGCTACAATGAGCAGTTCTTC	CASSEGLAGYNEQFF
-	TRBV3-1/TRBV3-2	TRBD1	TRBJ1-2	TGTGCCAGCAGCCCGACAGGGGGGTCCTATGGCTACACCTTC	CASSPTGGSYGYTF
-	TRBV3-1/TRBV3-2	-	TRBJ1-2	TGTGCCAGCAGCCAAGTGGGCGGCTACACCTTC	CASSQVGGYTF
-	TRBV4-2	TRBD1	TRBJ1-1	TGTGCCAGCAGCCTCGGACAGGGTGGGCTGGGCACTGAAGCTTTCTTT	CASSLGQGGLGTEAFF
-	TRBV6-2/TRBV6-3	-	TRBJ1-1	TGTGCCAGCAGTTGGGGCGGGGACACTGAAGCTTTCTTT	CASSWGGDTEAFF
once	TRBV10-3	-	TRBJ2-5	TGTGCCATCACACATAAAGAGACCCAGTACTTC	CAITHKETQYF
-	TRBV13	-	TRBJ1-3	TGTGCCAGCCGCTTACAGGGTGGCTCTGGAAACACCATATATTTT	CASRLQGGSGNTIYF
-	TRBV2	-	TRBJ1-4	TGTGCCAGCATCCCGGGGGGTGATGAAAAACTGTTTTTT	CASIPGGDEKLFF
once	TRBV28	TRBD1	TRBJ2-7	TGTGCCAGCAGTTCCCAAGGACAGGGGGCTTACGAGCAGTACTTC	CASSSQGQGAYEQYF
-	TRBV5-1	-	TRBJ1-1	TGCGCCAGCAGCTCCGGACAACGTAATGAAGCTTTCTTT	CASSSGQRNEAFF
-	TRBV9	-	TRBJ2-1	TGTGCCAGCAGCGTAACCCCGGGACTCCAGGGCTCCTACAATGAGCAGTTCTTC	CASSVTPGLQGSYNEQFF
-	TRBV30	-	TRBJ2-5	TGTGCCTGGACCCCGGACCCATTTAGGGGAGAGACCCAGTACTTC	CAWTPDPFRGETQYF
-	TRBV30	-	TRBJ2-1	TGTGCCTGGACCGGGCTAGCGAGGTACAATGAGCAGTTCTTC	CAWTGLARYNEQFF
-	TRBV13	-	TRBJ2-5	TGTGCCAGCAGCCCGACTTCAAAAGAGACCCAGTACTTC	CASSPTSKETQYF
-	TRBV18	-	TRBJ2-1	TGTGCCAGCTCACGCCTAGCTGATGGGAATGAGCAGTTCTTC	CASSRLADGNEQFF
-	TRBV5-1	TRBD2	TRBJ2-5	TGCGCCAGCAGCCCGGGACTAGCGGGAGGGCAGGAGACCCAGTACTTC	CASSPGLAGGQETQYF
-	TRBV27	TRBD2	TRBJ2-3	TGTGCCAGCAGTTACGTCGGGGCGGGAGGTACAGATACGCAGTATTTT	CASSYVGAGGTDTQYF
-	TRBV13	TRBD2	TRBJ2-3	TGTGCCAGCAGCTTAGGGACTAGCGGCACAGATACGCAGTATTTT	CASSLGTSGTDTQYF
-	TRBV7-2	TRBD2	TRBJ2-1	TGTGCCAGCAGCTCCCCCACTAGGGGCGGGAGCTCCTACAATGAGCAGTTCTTC	CASSSPTRGGSSYNEQFF
-	TRBV28	TRBD1	TRBJ2-7	TGTGCCAGCAGTTTGATACGGGGACAGGGGGCCTACGAGCAGTACTTC	CASSLIRGQGAYEQYF
-	TRBV29-1	-	TRBJ2-7	TGCAGCTCTCCAGGCAGGGGACTACTCGAGCAGTACTTC	CSSPGRGLLEQYF
-	TRBV10-3	-	TRBJ1-2	TGTGCCATCAGTGAGTCGTATCTTAACTATGGCTACACCTTC	CAISESYLNYGYTF
-	TRBV6-5	-	TRBJ2-7	TGTGCCAGCAGTTACCTCGGGGGCGGGAGATACGAGCAGTACTTC	CASSYLGGGRYEQYF
-	TRBV29-1	-	TRBJ2-2	TGCAGCGTCGCGGGACCCTCCGGCGGGGAGCTGTTTTTT	CSVAGPSGGELFF
once	TRBV4-3	TRBD2	TRBJ2-7	TGCGCCAGCAGCCCAGGTCTAGCGGGAGTCTACGAGCAGTACTTC	CASSPGLAGVYEQYF
-	TRBV23-1	TRBD2	TRBJ2-7	TGCGCCAGCAGTCAGACTAGCAATCCCTACGAGCAGTACTTC	CASSQTSNPYEQYF
-	TRBV19	TRBD1	TRBJ1-1	TGTGCCAGTAGTTTCAGGGGGCGAGAGACTGAAGCTTTCTTT	CASSFRGRETEAFF
-	TRBV5-4	-	TRBJ2-5	TGTGCCAGCAGCTTGGACAGGGTAGAGACCCAGTACTTC	CASSLDRVETQYF
-	TRBV14	-	TRBJ1-2	TGTGCCAGCAGCCGCGAATATGGACTTACTAACTATGGCTACACCTTC	CASSREYGLTNYGYTF
-	TRBV19	TRBD1	TRBJ2-1	TGTGCCAGTAGTCTCCGGGACAGGGGGCGCGATGAGCAGTTCTTC	CASSLRDRGRDEQFF
-	TRBV7-9	-	TRBJ2-2	TGTGCCAGCAGCTTAGGCGGCGCGAACACCGGGGAGCTGTTTTTT	CASSLGGANTGELFF
-	TRBV6-1	-	TRBJ1-4	TGTGCCAGCAGTGAGAGCGGGGGCGGGGAAAAACTGTTTTTT	CASSESGGGEKLFF
-	TRBV15	TRBD1	TRBJ1-1	TGTGCCACCAGCAGAGATAACAGGGGGAACACTGAAGCTTTCTTT	CATSRDNRGNTEAFF
-	TRBV4-3	-	TRBJ1-4	TGCGCCAGCAGCCACGCCCCATCGGTTGAGGGTGAAAAACTGTTTTTT	CASSHAPSVEGEKLFF
-	TRBV7-2	TRBD1	TRBJ2-5	TGTGCCAGCAGCTCCTACAGGGGGCTGGGGGAGACCCAGTACTTC	CASSSYRGLGETQYF
-	TRBV19	-	TRBJ1-2	TGTGCCAGTAGTATCTTGACAGGACCCTATGGCTACACCTTC	CASSILTGPYGYTF
-	TRBV20-1	-	TRBJ1-2	TGCAGTGCTGACGGGGTCCGGGGCTACACCTTC	CSADGVRGYTF
once	TRBV7-6	TRBD2	TRBJ2-1	TGTGCCAGCAGCCCCCTAGCGGGAGGGTTGGCCGAGCAGTTCTTC	CASSPLAGGLAEQFF
-	TRBV6-6	TRBD1	TRBJ2-7	TGTGCCAGCAGTTACTCACCAGGGGGAAGCTCCTACGAGCAGTACTTC	CASSYSPGGSSYEQYF
once	TRBV4-1	-	TRBJ2-7	TGCGCCAGCAGCCAAGATCCACGGTACGAGCAGTACTTC	CASSQDPRYEQYF
-	TRBV6-5	-	TRBJ2-3	TGTGCCAGCAGGGGGACTAGCACAGATACGCAGTATTTT	CASRGTSTDTQYF
-	TRBV20-1	TRBD1	TRBJ1-4	TGCAGTGCTAGTCCGGGACAGGGGGATCGGCTTAATGAAAAACTGTTTTTT	CSASPGQGDRLNEKLFF
-	TRBV10-2	TRBD1	TRBJ2-1	TGCGCCAGCAACCCGACGAGGGGGCTTGAGCAGTTCTTC	CASNPTRGLEQFF
-	TRBV19	-	TRBJ1-4	TGTGCCAGTAGTATAGAAGGGGGAGAAAAACTGTTTTTT	CASSIEGGEKLFF
-	TRBV3-1/TRBV3-2	-	TRBJ1-1	TGTGCCAGCAGCCAATTGGCGGGTGCTGAAGCTTTCTTT	CASSQLAGAEAFF
-	TRBV18	-	TRBJ2-5	TGTGCCAGCTCACCACGGACTAACCAAGAGACCCAGTACTTC	CASSPRTNQETQYF
-	TRBV7-2	TRBD2	TRBJ2-3	TGTGCCAGCAGCCCATTAGCGGGACTTCACACAGATACGCAGTATTTT	CASSPLAGLHTDTQYF
-	TRBV7-6	TRBD1	TRBJ1-3	TGTGCCAGCAGCTTAGTTCCCCCGACAGGGAGTGGAAACACCATATATTTT	CASSLVPPTGSGNTIYF
few	TRBV7-9	-	TRBJ1-2	TGTGCCAGCAGCGCGGACAGCCGGTATGGCTACACCTTC	CASSADSRYGYTF
-	TRBV3-1/TRBV3-2	TRBD2	TRBJ2-5	TGTGCCAGCAGCCAAGAGTGGGGACTAGGACAAGAGACCCAGTACTTC	CASSQEWGLGQETQYF
-	TRBV5-1	-	TRBJ2-3	TGCGCCAGCAGCTTGGTGGATAGCGGCACAGATACGCAGTATTTT	CASSLVDSGTDTQYF
few	TRBV9	-	TRBJ2-7	TGTGCCAGCGGACCGACAGCTTCCTACGAGCAGTACTTC	CASGPTASYEQYF
-	TRBV18	-	TRBJ2-7	TGTGCCAGCTCACTTTATACGGGACACAACTACGAGCAGTACTTC	CASSLYTGHNYEQYF